The subject of this entry is one T cell receptor (beta chain). As yet, its antigen is unknown. The repertoire was sequenced with immunoSEQ multiplex PCR; TCRdb's copy has only in-frame clones and lacks some. The sample contains about 15,000 clones, approximately 69% of which appear only once. V dropped 0 bases and J dropped 0 bases, with 7 bases sitting between them. The CDR3 has 14 amino acids. The germline gives CDR1 SGHRS, CDR2 YFSETQ. The data derive from a study of memory B cells and T cells in multiple sclerosis. Study-level results: Clone-set sizes differed between compartments, so shared clonotype counts needed normalization.

V is TRBV5-1 and J is TRBJ2-7; D is unresolved. Sequencing was carried out using memory (CD45RO+) CD4+ T cells from blood. The TCR was taken from a human donor with multiple sclerosis. The CDR3 protein is CASSLENYSYEQYF. The CDR3, as DNA: TGCGCCAGCAGCTTGGAGAACTACTCCTACGAGCAGTACTTC.